The source of this TCR beta chain is a study of blood T cell repertoires in COVID-19. On the study more broadly: From the United States, Italy and Spain came samples of acute and convalescent COVID-19. T cells, B-cell-depleted T cells, or PBMCs provided the cDNA or gDNA that served as material.

Germline V lookup: CDR1 SGHDT, CDR2 YYEEEE. The CDR3 has 13 amino acids. Trimming pared 4 bases from V and 5 bases from J, leaving 12 bases between. Profiling relied on immunoSEQ multiplex PCR, and the TCRdb table lists in-frame clones only, not all of them. The sample records under 200,000 clones, roughly 86% being singletons. Study members were between about 18 and 89 years old and lived in approximately 25 US regions. This TCR came from a man aged 35 to 55 with acute COVID-19. The chain combines TRBV5-6 with TRBJ2-5; D unresolved. The sample comprised PBMCs or T cells enriched from blood (not recorded which). In DNA form, the CDR3 reads TGTGCCAGCAGCCAACGATCGAGGGAGACCCAGTACTTC. This gives the protein CASSQRSRETQYF.